This paragraph covers one TCR beta chain sequence. The data belong to a study of Ad26.COV2.S vaccination and SARS-CoV-2 variants. This CDR3 is built from 13 residues. Per the germline V gene, CDR1 is GTSNPN and CDR2 is SVGIG (reference sequence). V lost 1 base and J lost 5, with 9 bases in between. Using immunoSEQ multiplex PCR, the repertoire was profiled, and TCRdb retains in-frame clones only, with some absent. The repertoire holds 400,000 to 450,000 clones, with 90% as singletons. The sample's treatment: some 19 received Ad26.COV2.S at low or high dose, single or two shots; about 5 received placebo; per-sample allocation not given. Following the first vaccine or placebo injection, samples were taken on day 63.

This sample comprised peripheral blood, obtained in a trial of Ad26.COV2.S vaccine versus placebo. This clonotype originated in a person between 18 and 65 years old who received the Ad26.COV2.S COVID-19 vaccine or a placebo. The rearrangement links TRBV30 to TRBJ1-5; no definite D call. This chain's CDR3 is CAWSDERDQPQHF. DNA of the CDR3: TGTGCCTGGAGTGATGAAAGGGATCAGCCCCAGCATTTT.